The 15 T cell receptor beta chains given below trace back to one sample, sequenced in a study of blood T cells in healthy people across ages. Primers used in a second PCR of roughly 7 to 12 cycles were a sample-barcoded 5' primer and a J-beta primer mix. TCRdb recomputed calls from the 5' RACE reads with MiXCR, one row per CDR3 protein. The repertoire includes around 800,000 distinct CDR3 sequences, roughly 50% of them detected once, and about 42% sits in the top ten. What was sequenced was blood. These receptors were collected from a man aged 80 or over in good health.

This clonotype appeared a few times. The chain couples TRBV6-5 to TRBJ1-6, with unresolved D. The CDR3 totals 12 residues. Germline V gene data show CDR1 as MNHEY and CDR2 as SVGAGI. V shed 7 bases and J shed 13 bases, with 14 bases lying between them. The CDR3 spells CASKTVQHPLHF. CDR3 coding DNA: TGTGCCAGCAAAACAGTCCAGCACCCCCTCCACTTT.

This clonotype has only a few counts. The chain combines TRBV20-1 with TRBJ2-7; no clear D. The CDR3 is 14 amino acids. The V end lost 5 bases, the J end lost 3 bases, and 17 bases lay between the germline ends. Germline V gene lookup returns CDR1 DFQATT and CDR2 SNEGSKA (reference sequence). DNA for the CDR3: TGCAGTGCTCGCCCACCTATCCCCGACTACGAGCAGTACTTC. It encodes CSARPPIPDYEQYF.

The V gene is TRBV4-2, the J gene TRBJ2-7; TRBD1 is a possible D gene (5 bases). In germline, CDR1 is LGHNA, CDR2 YNFKEQ. This CDR3 contains 13 residues. The ends were cut back, 1 base at V and 5 bases at J, with 9 bases in the middle. Here the CDR3 reads CASSQVGRDEQYF. The CDR3 DNA follows: TGTGCCAGCAGCCAAGTGGGGCGCGACGAGCAGTACTTC.

This clonotype was observed a handful of times. This rearrangement joins TRBV20-1 to TRBJ1-2, with D possibly being TRBD1 (6 bases). The germline gives CDR1 DFQATT, CDR2 SNEGSKA (reference sequence). Trimming left V 6 bases short and J 4 bases short, with 9 bases between. CDR3 length: 11 residues. CDR3 protein: CSATGPYGYTF. CDR3 bases: TGCAGTGCAACAGGGCCCTATGGCTACACCTTC.

The chain is built from TRBV20-1 and TRBJ2-3; perhaps TRBD2 as D (5 bases). The germline V gene has CDR1 DFQATT and CDR2 SNEGSKA (reference sequence). Trimming cost V 1 base and J 0 bases, with 11 bases left between them. The CDR3 has 15 amino acids. The CDR3 nucleotides read TGCAGTGCTAGAGTGTCTAGCCAAAGCACAGATACGCAGTATTTT. This translates into CSARVSSQSTDTQYF.

The chain couples TRBV7-9 to TRBJ2-1; 11 nucleotides line up with TRBD2. The CDR3 runs to 15 residues. Germline CDR1 is SEHNR and CDR2 is FQNEAQ (reference sequence). V trimming: 3 bases; J trimming: 9 bases; junction bases outside the gene matches: 7. The CDR3 is CASSLSSGRKSEQFF. The CDR3 DNA sequence: TGTGCCAGCAGCTTGTCTAGCGGGAGGAAAAGTGAGCAGTTCTTC.

Concerning this clonotype: At one end, the junction sequence differs from germline, possibly due to a read error. The gene calls are TRBV12-5 and TRBJ2-3; TRBD1 aligns across 7 bases. This CDR3 comprises 17 residues. The V gene's germline CDR1 is LGHNT and CDR2 FRNRAP. CDR3 amino acids: CAGGLVELRLRDRYAYF. DNA for the CDR3: TGTGCTGGTGGTTTGGTTGAGCTCCGACTACGGGACAGATACGCGTATTTT.

J is TRBJ2-5 and V is TRBV5-1, with 9 bases aligning to TRBD2. Germline-derived CDR1 and CDR2 are SGHRS and YFSETQ. This CDR3 spans 14 amino acids. V trimming: 7 bases; J trimming: 1 base; junction bases outside the gene matches: 5. CDR3 amino acids: CASGLAGSQETQYF. As DNA, the CDR3 is TGCGCCAGCGGGCTAGCGGGGTCCCAAGAGACCCAGTACTTC.

The chain joins TRBV2 to TRBJ2-4; the D gene is possibly TRBD1 (6 bases). Per germline, CDR1 SNHLY and CDR2 FYNNEI. Trimming pared 3 bases from V and 13 bases from J, leaving 13 bases between. The CDR3 is made up of 12 amino acids. The DNA for the CDR3 is TGTGCCAGCAGTGACCAGGGGTGGGAGCAGTACTTC. Translation: CASSDQGWEQYF.

In DNA, the CDR3 is TGCGCCAGCACCCTCTCTGGAACGGGAATGGGCGATGAGCAGTTCTTC. As protein: CASTLSGTGMGDEQFF. V is TRBV5-1 and J is TRBJ2-1; a possible D gene is TRBD2 (5 bases). The CDR3 contains 16 residues. CDR1 and CDR2 from the germline V gene are SGHRS and YFSETQ. Trimming pared 6 bases from V and 8 bases from J, leaving 24 bases between. Filled out from reference TRBV5-1 and TRBJ2-1, the complete variable domain reads KAGVTQTPRYLIKTRGQQVTLSCSPISGHRSVSWYQQTPGQGLQFLFEYFSETQRNKGNFPGRFSGRQFSNSRSEMNVSTLELGDSALYLCASTLSGTGMGDEQFFGPGTRLTVL.

This clonotype appeared many times. The chain recombines TRBV5-6 with TRBJ1-2; D is unclear. Germline values: CDR1 SGHDT, CDR2 YYEEEE. V gave up 3 bases and J gave up 6 bases, with 21 bases separating them. The CDR3 has 16 amino acids. This chain's CDR3 is CASSSVWERVVDGYTF. In DNA, the CDR3 is TGTGCCAGCAGCTCCGTGTGGGAGAGGGTGGTCGATGGCTACACCTTC. Combining the CDR3 with reference TRBV5-6 and TRBJ1-2 gives the whole variable domain DAGVTQSPTHLIKTRGQQVTLRCSPKSGHDTVSWYQQALGQGPQFIFQYYEEEERQRGNFPDRFSGHQFPNYSSELNVNALLLGDSALYLCASSSVWERVVDGYTFGSGTRLTVV.

The chain recombines TRBV21-1 with TRBJ2-7. TRBV21-1 is classified as a pseudogene. The CDR3 is 16 residues long. The CDR3: CAGSKVLTESSYEQYF. The DNA of the CDR3 is TGTGCCGGCAGCAAAGTTCTAACCGAAAGCTCCTACGAGCAGTACTTC.

The rearrangement joins TRBV19 to TRBJ2-5; TRBD2 is a possible D gene (6 bases). The germline V gene has CDR1 LNHDA and CDR2 SQIVND (reference sequence). This CDR3 region has 15 residues. The germline V and J ends were trimmed by 3 bases and 5 bases, with 16 bases remaining between them. In DNA, the CDR3 is TGTGCCAGTAGTATTGGGGGGATCCCGGGGGAGACCCAGTACTTC. Protein product: CASSIGGIPGETQYF.

This chain links TRBV27 with TRBJ1-2; 9 positions agree with TRBD1. The V segment lost 6 bases and the J segment 2 bases; nucleotides outside the gene matches: 4. CDR1 MNHEY and CDR2 SMNVEV come from the germline V gene (reference sequence). The CDR3 contains 14 residues. The CDR3 sequence: CASRPTGGNYGYTF. The CDR3 bases are TGTGCCAGCAGACCCACAGGGGGCAACTATGGCTACACCTTC.

CDR3 loop: CATSRDPAAEQFF. CDR3 DNA: TGTGCCACCAGCAGAGATCCAGCGGCTGAGCAGTTCTTC. The chain couples TRBV15 to TRBJ2-1, with D perhaps TRBD2 (5 bases). In germline, CDR1 is LNHNV, CDR2 YYDKDF (reference sequence). CDR3 length: 13 amino acids. V was clipped by 0 bases and J by 9 bases, with 9 bases between them.